A selection of T cell receptor beta chains follows, all from one sample in a study of OX40 agonist ivuxolimab in advanced cancers. The repertoire was sequenced with immunoSEQ multiplex PCR; TCRdb's copy has only in-frame clones and lacks some. The sample has tens of thousands of clones; 70% to 90% are singletons. The sample consisted of CD4+ or CD8+ T cells sorted from blood, taken in a trial of the OX40 agonist ivuxolimab. The receptors derive from an adult with an advanced solid tumor such as melanoma, head and neck, liver or kidney cancer. Both conserved end residues are trimmed from each CDR3. Each record gives: V gene, J gene, CDR3 protein.

TRBV7-9,TRBJ1-4,ASSLTGAWEKLF
TRBV28,TRBJ2-7,ASRPYIGGGSYEQY
TRBV30,TRBJ1-1,AWNRVNTEAF
TRBV5-5,TRBJ2-5,ASSFLAGGQETQY
TRBV7-9,TRBJ1-4,ASSLGGNRVSNEKLF
TRBV5-1,TRBJ1-4,ASSLGPTINEKLF
TRBV7-2,TRBJ2-7,ASSSDPAYEQY
TRBV18,TRBJ2-1,ASSGSGGDNEQF
TRBV4-1,TRBJ2-2,ASSPTRARVSGELF
TRBV13,TRBJ1-1,ASSSQGLLNTEAF
TRBV29-1,TRBJ2-7,SVGQTYEQY
TRBV6-5,TRBJ1-1,ASSYSMHGNGLEAF
TRBV6-1,TRBJ2-1,ASSEAGGRGEQF
TRBV9,TRBJ2-2,ASSPRLEGGGELF
TRBV7-6,TRBJ2-2,ASSSRRDRDNTGELF
TRBV6-1,TRBJ1-2,ASSEPTGRQGANSGYT
TRBV19,TRBJ2-2,ASSIEGGSNTGELF
TRBV27,TRBJ1-2,ASSLSGGVGYT
TRBV7-9,TRBJ2-3,ASSHSDTQY
TRBV18,TRBJ2-4,ASSPVGQIAKNIQY
TRBV5-6,TRBJ1-4,ASSLWGWGPNEKLF
TRBV6-1,TRBJ2-2,ASSEEAILNTGELF
TRBV18,TRBJ1-2,ASSPTGTNYGYT
TRBV18,TRBJ1-5,ASSPRSGGNQPQH
TRBV11-2,TRBJ1-2,ASSFQGDYGYT
TRBV25-1,TRBJ2-5,ASSELTPRPRRETQY
TRBV30,TRBJ2-3,AWKFVPEGADTQY
TRBV2,TRBJ2-3,ASSPGTTDTQY
TRBV6-1,TRBJ1-1,ATRQGPTEAF
TRBV6-5,TRBJ1-2,ASREDSVNYGYT
TRBV7-2,TRBJ2-1,ASSLPSGARGQF
TRBV18,TRBJ1-1,ASSRTDGNTEAF
TRBV6-1,TRBJ1-1,ASSPYLNTEAF
TRBV18,TRBJ1-2,ASSPGTGGNYGYT
TRBV2,TRBJ1-5,ASRIGLANQPQH
TRBV5-8,TRBJ1-1,ASRNYRGGKNTEAF
TRBV19,TRBJ2-3,ASGWDMSTDTQY
TRBV28,TRBJ2-5,ASSLGGDEETQY
TRBV19,TRBJ1-1,ASSNPGGALNTEAF
TRBV30,TRBJ2-2,AWSAGGRTGELF
TRBV6-6,TRBJ2-1,ASNSRSYNEQF
TRBV28,TRBJ2-1,ASSQVLSRSSSYNEQF
TRBV7-2,TRBJ2-5,ASSTPGTIETQY
TRBV11-3,TRBJ1-2,ASSLDPGSELPYGYT
TRBV7-9,TRBJ1-1,ASSATGTNTEAF
TRBV7-9,TRBJ1-2,ASSSGTEAGNYGYT
TRBV19,TRBJ1-2,ASNSPGGNDYGYT
TRBV9,TRBJ1-6,ASSGRGGHSPLH